This T cell receptor beta chain comes out of a study of T cells in Graves' hyperthyroidism and ophthalmopathy. RNA transcripts yielded amplified TCR beta CDR3 regions. When the TCR CDR3 underwent first-round RT-PCR, the HTBI primer set was used. TCRdb ran MiXCR on the multiplex PCR reads and lists one entry per CDR3 protein. The sample holds some 210,000 distinct CDR3 sequences, roughly 17% seen once. This CDR3 has 11 amino acids. Per germline, CDR1 SGHTA and CDR2 FQGNSA. Graves' hyperthyroidism was deemed stable given no ophthalmopathy progression within 18 months. This clonotype was detected many times. A read error is possible here, since a much larger clone lies one base away.

Specimen: blood. The chain has TRBV7-2 and TRBJ2-3; D remains unclear. The sequence derives from a man aged 50 to 59 with Graves' hyperthyroidism. Here the CDR3 DNA reads TGTGCCAACAGCTTAACAGATACGCAGTATTTT. Translating it yields CANSLTDTQYF.